A single TCR beta chain is shown here with its context. CDR1 is MGHRA, CDR2 YSYEKL, per germline. The CDR3 loop spans 17 amino acids. The J segment lost 4 bases and the V segment lost 1 base, leaving 6 bases of the junction unmatched. The data were obtained in a study of blood T cell repertoires in COVID-19. Study-wide background: Specimens from acute and convalescent COVID-19 originated in the United States, Italy and Spain. The cDNA or gDNA used as material had been derived from T cells, B-cell-depleted T cells, or PBMCs.

Per the original methods: Amplification with reference gene primers provided the estimates of nucleated cell counts. Measured with immunoSEQ multiplex PCR; TCRdb has only the in-frame clones, and not every one. D and trimming come from the DNA, and the V and J calls and clone size come from that table. The sample holds a few hundred thousand clones, 86% seen once. The clonotype originates from a man between 25 and 39 years old who had recovered from COVID-19. Source material: peripheral blood. The chain employs TRBV4-1 and TRBJ1-5; 11 positions match TRBD1. In DNA form, the CDR3 reads TGCGCCAGCAGCCAAGGCGGGACAGGGGGATTGAATCAGCCCCAGCATTTT. Translating it yields CASSQGGTGGLNQPQHF.